These 23 T cell receptor beta chains originate from one sample sequenced in a study of blood T cells in healthy people across ages. A J-beta primer mix and a sample-barcoded 5' primer were used in a second PCR of roughly 6 to 12 cycles. TCRdb processed the 5' RACE reads anew with MiXCR; each CDR3 protein has one entry. This sample has roughly 830,000 distinct CDR3 sequences, with 62% found just once. Input material: blood. The origin of the receptors is a young man in good health.

V usage is TRBV4-1 and J usage is TRBJ1-2; D possibly corresponds to TRBD1 (6 bases). The CDR3 totals 15 residues. V was pared by 2 bases and J by 4 bases, with 14 bases between. CDR1 is MGHRA, CDR2 YSYEKL, per germline. This chain's CDR3 is CASSQLQGRGYGYTF. In nucleotides, the CDR3 is TGCGCCAGCAGCCAATTACAGGGAAGGGGCTATGGCTACACCTTC.

The V call is TRBV30, the J call TRBJ1-1, with TRBD1 as a possible D gene (5 bases). Trimming took 7 bases from V and 5 from J, leaving 14 bases between them. Germline V gene data show CDR1 as GTSNPN and CDR2 as SVGIG (reference sequence). CDR3 length: 12 residues. CDR3 residues: CASAGTVTEAFF. DNA of the CDR3: TGTGCCTCTGCCGGGACGGTGACTGAAGCTTTCTTT.

This clonotype is a singleton in its sample. A much larger clone differs from this one at a single base, so this may be a read error. The rearrangement uses TRBV9 and TRBJ2-1; D is uncertain. The CDR3 is 12 amino acids. CDR1 is SGDLS and CDR2 is YYNGEE in the germline V gene. V dropped 0 bases and J dropped 8 bases, with 6 bases sitting between them. The CDR3 nucleotides read TGTGCCAGCAGCGTAGTCGGAGATGAGCAGTTCTTC. Protein product: CASSVVGDEQFF.

The gene calls are TRBV3-1 and TRBJ2-2; D remains ambiguous. Germline CDR1 is LGHDT and CDR2 is YNNKEL (reference sequence). This CDR3 comprises 13 residues. Trimming took 3 bases from V and 2 from J, leaving 4 bases between them. For the CDR3, the DNA is TGTGCCAGCAGCCACCTTAACACCGGGGAGCTGTTTTTT. This translates into CASSHLNTGELFF.

This clonotype was counted between two and nine times. The chain is built from TRBV29-1 and TRBJ2-7; possibly TRBD2 for D (7 bases). The CDR3 consists of 14 residues. Trimming took 4 bases from V and 0 from J, leaving 13 bases between them. Germline CDR1 reads SQVTM; CDR2 reads ANQGSEA. CDR3 nucleotides: TGCAGCGTTGGGGGAGGGGGGGCCTCCTACGAGCAGTACTTC. Residues: CSVGGGGASYEQYF.

The rearrangement links TRBV7-8 to TRBJ2-7; 9 nucleotides agree with TRBD2. The closer fit of TRBJ2-5 to the DNA end suggests the J call may be wrong. The CDR3 is made up of 14 amino acids. Germline loops: CDR1 SGHVS, CDR2 FQNEAQ. The CDR3 loop reads CASSVTSGWETQYF. CDR3 DNA sequence: TGTGCCAGCAGCGTGACTAGCGGCTGGGAGACCCAGTACTTC.

V gene TRBV7-3 combines with J gene TRBJ2-1; 10 positions match TRBD2. J lost 8 bases, V lost 5 bases, and 12 bases had no gene match. The CDR3 has 16 amino acids. From germline, CDR1 is SGHTA and CDR2 FQGTGA. The CDR3 here is CASSPTRLAGTDEQFF. Here the CDR3 DNA reads TGTGCCAGCAGCCCAACGAGACTAGCGGGTACGGATGAGCAGTTCTTC.

V usage is TRBV20-1 and J usage is TRBJ2-7; 13 bases match TRBD2. The CDR3 extends over 16 amino acids. Germline V CDR1 and CDR2: DFQATT, SNEGSKA (reference sequence). The CDR3 protein is CGLTSGGRFSSYEQYF. The CDR3 coding sequence is TGCGGGCTGACTAGCGGGGGGAGATTCTCCTCCTACGAGCAGTACTTC.

V and J are TRBV6-5 and TRBJ2-1, with D possibly TRBD1 on 6 matching bases. Trimming left V 1 base short and J 10 bases short, with 8 bases between. The length of the CDR3 is 12 residues. CDR1 is MNHEY, CDR2 SVGAGI, per germline. CDR3 sequence reads: CASSYYGQEQFF. The CDR3 DNA reads as TGTGCCAGCAGTTACTATGGACAGGAGCAGTTCTTC.

As to this clonotype: This sequence may be a read error, since a much larger clone differs from it by one base. The V gene is TRBV29-1, the J gene TRBJ2-7; possible D gene TRBD2, 6 bases. Trimming stripped 4 bases from V and 12 bases from J, with 22 bases between. The CDR3 extends over 13 amino acids. Germline assignment: CDR1 SQVTM and CDR2 ANQGSEA. CDR3 sequence: CSVVGGVRETLYF. Written as DNA, the CDR3 is TGCAGCGTTGTTGGCGGGGTGAGGGAGACCCTGTACTTC.

This clonotype has just a few counts. The rearrangement uses TRBV7-2 and TRBJ1-6; D unclear. Germline V gene sequence: CDR1 SGHTA, CDR2 FQGNSA. The CDR3 runs to 12 residues. Trimming took 0 bases from V and 13 from J, leaving 7 bases between them. The chain's CDR3 is CASSLAEAPLHF. The CDR3 DNA sequence: TGTGCCAGCAGCTTAGCAGAGGCGCCCCTCCACTTT.

This chain joins TRBV3-1 and TRBJ1-2; D ambiguous. Germline CDR1 and CDR2: LGHDT and YNNKEL (reference sequence). Trimming cost V 1 base and J 1 base, with 10 bases left between them. This CDR3 comprises 15 residues. The CDR3 nucleotides are TGTGCCAGCAGCCAAGCCCTCCAGGTTAACTATGGCTACACCTTC. Translation gives CASSQALQVNYGYTF.

This clonotype is a singleton in its sample. CDR3 coding DNA: TGTGCCAGCAGCTTATCCCCACTAGCGATTTCTGGGGCCAACGTCCTGACTTTC. Translated, it gives CASSLSPLAISGANVLTF. The chain carries TRBV7-9 and TRBJ2-6; 7 positions match TRBD2. Unmatched junction bases numbered 8, after V lost 2 bases and J lost 1 base. CDR3 length equals 18 residues. Per the germline V gene, CDR1 is SEHNR and CDR2 is FQNEAQ (reference sequence).

A few counts support this clonotype. This rearrangement joins TRBV5-1 to TRBJ1-2; tentative D call: TRBD1 (6 bases). This CDR3 region has 14 residues. The V end was cut by 6 bases, the J end by 4 bases, with 16 bases between. Germline V CDR1 and CDR2: SGHRS, YFSETQ. The CDR3 DNA sequence: TGCGCCAGCAATCGACAGGAAGGCAGCTATGGCTACACCTTC. The encoded protein is CASNRQEGSYGYTF.

The chain is built from TRBV7-2 and TRBJ2-5, with 7 bases aligning to TRBD2. In germline, CDR1 is SGHTA, CDR2 FQGNSA. V gave up 5 bases and J gave up 11 bases; unmatched junction bases: 20. The CDR3 sequence is 16 residues long. Here the CDR3 reads CASSKKRGDNLNEQYF. The CDR3 bases are TGTGCCAGCAGCAAGAAGCGGGGTGACAACCTCAATGAGCAGTACTTC.

The count of this clonotype is one. The chain couples TRBV4-3 to TRBJ2-7, with 11 bases fitting TRBD2. The length of the CDR3 is 15 residues. Germline V gives CDR1 LGHNA, CDR2 YSLEER. V lost 5 bases, J lost 7 bases, and 10 bases stayed unmatched. The CDR3 DNA reads as TGCGCCAGCAGCGCCATACTAGCGGGGGCTCGAGAGCAGTACTTC. Amino acid sequence: CASSAILAGAREQYF.

V usage is TRBV10-3 and J usage is TRBJ1-6, with D unclear. The CDR3 contains 17 residues. In germline, CDR1 is ENHRY, CDR2 SYGVKD. The V end lost 0 bases, the J end lost 8 bases, and 17 bases lay between the germline ends. CDR3 loop: CAISESYSGRPYSPLHF. The CDR3 DNA sequence: TGTGCCATCAGTGAGTCCTATTCGGGCAGGCCCTATTCACCCCTCCACTTT.

The V gene is TRBV7-9, the J gene TRBJ1-5, with TRBD1 as a possible D gene (6 bases). V was shortened by 1 base and J by 6 bases, with 13 bases between the two germline ends. Germline CDR1 is SEHNR and CDR2 is FQNEAQ (reference sequence). This CDR3 contains 15 residues. CDR3 DNA: TGTGCCAGCAGCTTAGATCGCGGAGGGGGTCAGCCCCAGCATTTT. Protein product: CASSLDRGGGQPQHF.

This chain links TRBV6-6 with TRBJ2-5; 7 bases agree with TRBD1. CDR3 length: 14 amino acids. Germline V CDR1 and CDR2: MNHNY, SVGAGI (reference sequence). With 8 bases clipped from V and 4 bases from J, the junction kept 10 bases outside the gene matches. The CDR3, as DNA: TGTGCCAGCCACAGACAGGGATATTTAGAGACCCAGTACTTC. It translates to CASHRQGYLETQYF.

This clonotype was seen only a few times. The chain employs TRBV6-2 or TRBV6-3 and TRBJ2-4; possibly TRBD1 for D (6 bases). The J call may not be correct, given that the DNA end is closer to TRBJ2-7. The CDR3 runs 12 residues. Germline assignment: CDR1 MNHEY and CDR2 SVGEGT. In DNA, the CDR3 is TGTGCCAGCAGTAACCAGGGGTACGAGCAGTACTTC. It translates to CASSNQGYEQYF.

This clonotype was seen a few times. The chain employs TRBV20-1 and TRBJ2-1; possible D gene TRBD2, 5 bases. Judging by the DNA end, TRBJ2-7 fits better; the J call may be wrong. Germline values: CDR1 DFQATT, CDR2 SNEGSKA (reference sequence). The CDR3 has 14 residues. The DNA for the CDR3 is TGCAGTGCCCTCTCCCGGGGTTGGTACAATGAGCAGTACTTC. Amino acid sequence: CSALSRGWYNEQYF.

V usage is TRBV28 and J usage is TRBJ2-7, with D possibly TRBD1 on 6 matching bases. CDR3 length equals 15 residues. Germline V gene lookup returns CDR1 MDHEN and CDR2 SYDVKM. Trimming took 5 bases from V and 4 from J, leaving 18 bases between them. The CDR3 DNA follows: TGTGCCAGCAGTCCCCAAACCGGGACACATTACGAGCAGTACTTC. This codes for CASSPQTGTHYEQYF.

The chain couples TRBV7-2 to TRBJ2-1; weak D call: TRBD1 (5 bases). The CDR3 runs to 15 residues. V was shortened by 4 bases and J by 9 bases, with 19 bases between the two germline ends. Germline lookup yields CDR1 SGHTA and CDR2 FQGNSA. The CDR3 is CASSSSQVIEAEQFF. CDR3 bases: TGTGCCAGCAGCTCATCACAGGTAATAGAGGCTGAGCAGTTCTTC.